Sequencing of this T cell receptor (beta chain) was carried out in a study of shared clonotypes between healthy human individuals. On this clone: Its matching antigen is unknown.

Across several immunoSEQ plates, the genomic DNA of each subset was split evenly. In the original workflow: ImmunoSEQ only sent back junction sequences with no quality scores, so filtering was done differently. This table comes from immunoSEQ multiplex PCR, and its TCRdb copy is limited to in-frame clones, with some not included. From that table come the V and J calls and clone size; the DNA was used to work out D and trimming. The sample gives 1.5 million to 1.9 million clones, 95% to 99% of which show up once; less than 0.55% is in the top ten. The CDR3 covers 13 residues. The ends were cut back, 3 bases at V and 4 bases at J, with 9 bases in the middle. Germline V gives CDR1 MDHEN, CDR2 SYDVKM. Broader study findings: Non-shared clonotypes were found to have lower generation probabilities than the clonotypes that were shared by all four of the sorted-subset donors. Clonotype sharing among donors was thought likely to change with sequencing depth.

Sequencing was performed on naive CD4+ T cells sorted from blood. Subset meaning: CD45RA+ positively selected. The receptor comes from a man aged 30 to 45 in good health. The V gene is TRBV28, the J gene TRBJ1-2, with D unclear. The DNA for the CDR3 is TGTGCCAGCAGTTTTGCCCCGTCCTATGGCTACACCTTC. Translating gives CASSFAPSYGYTF.